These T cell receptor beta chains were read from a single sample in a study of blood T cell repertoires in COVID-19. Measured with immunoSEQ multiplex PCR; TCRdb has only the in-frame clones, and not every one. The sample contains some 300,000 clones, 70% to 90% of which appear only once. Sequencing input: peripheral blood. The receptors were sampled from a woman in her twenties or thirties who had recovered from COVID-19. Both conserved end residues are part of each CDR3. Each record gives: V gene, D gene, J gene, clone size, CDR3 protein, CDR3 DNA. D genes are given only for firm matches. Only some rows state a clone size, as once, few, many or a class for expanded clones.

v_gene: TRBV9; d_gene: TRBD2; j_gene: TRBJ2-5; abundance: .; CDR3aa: CASSRTSGQETQYF; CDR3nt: TGTGCCAGCAGCCGGACTAGCGGACAAGAGACCCAGTACTTC
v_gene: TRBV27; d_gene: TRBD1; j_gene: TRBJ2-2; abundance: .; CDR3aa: CASNKAQGVITGELFF; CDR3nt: TGTGCCAGCAATAAGGCCCAGGGGGTAATAACCGGGGAGCTGTTTTTT
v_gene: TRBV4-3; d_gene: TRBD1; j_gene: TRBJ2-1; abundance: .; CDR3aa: CASSQDHGPRQGYNEQFF; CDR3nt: TGCGCCAGCAGCCAAGATCATGGTCCCAGACAGGGGTACAATGAGCAGTTCTTC
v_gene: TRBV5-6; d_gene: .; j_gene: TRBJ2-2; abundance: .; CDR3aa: CASSFRAQGLTGELFF; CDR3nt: TGTGCCAGCAGCTTTAGGGCACAGGGCTTAACCGGGGAGCTGTTTTTT
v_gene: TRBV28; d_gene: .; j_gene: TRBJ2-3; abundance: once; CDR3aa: CASSTGIPDTQYF; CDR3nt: TGTGCCAGCAGTACAGGGATACCAGATACGCAGTATTTT
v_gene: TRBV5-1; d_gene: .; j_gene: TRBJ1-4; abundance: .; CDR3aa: CASSPRLSRGEKLFF; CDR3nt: TGCGCCAGCAGCCCCCGACTGAGCCGAGGAGAAAAACTGTTTTTT
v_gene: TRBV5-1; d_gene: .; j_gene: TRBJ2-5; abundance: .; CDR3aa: CASSLGPGQETQYF; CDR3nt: TGCGCCAGCAGCTTGGGTCCAGGGCAAGAGACCCAGTACTTC
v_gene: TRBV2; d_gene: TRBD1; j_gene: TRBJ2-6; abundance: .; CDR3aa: CASSPGQGASGANVLTF; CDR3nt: TGTGCCAGCAGTCCGGGACAGGGGGCTTCTGGGGCCAACGTCCTGACTTTC
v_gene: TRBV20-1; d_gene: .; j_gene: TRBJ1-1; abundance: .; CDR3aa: CSASSVMNTEAFF; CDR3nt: TGCAGTGCTAGTTCAGTCATGAACACTGAAGCTTTCTTT
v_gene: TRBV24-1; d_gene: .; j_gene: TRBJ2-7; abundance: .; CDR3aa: CATSDSPTQGGGEQYF; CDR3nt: TGTGCCACCAGTGATTCGCCCACACAGGGTGGCGGCGAGCAGTACTTC